These T cell receptor beta chains were read from a single sample in a study of blood T cell repertoires in COVID-19. Generated by immunoSEQ multiplex PCR, the TCRdb table keeps only in-frame clones and is missing some. The data show about 50,000 clones, around nine tenths seen once. Sequenced: peripheral blood. Source of these receptors: a man aged 60 to 69 with active or convalescent COVID-19. Each CDR3 is given with its conserved first and last residue. A D gene is named only where the DNA matches it firmly. Some rows have no size entry. The others give once, few or many, or a class for an expanded clone.

TRBV20-1,TRBJ1-2,.,.,CSARGSGYTF,TGCAGTGCTAGAGGGAGCGGCTACACCTTC
TRBV30,TRBJ2-5,TRBD2,.,CACSRGGMQETQYF,TGTGCCTGTAGCCGGGGGGGTATGCAAGAGACCCAGTACTTC
TRBV19,TRBJ1-6,TRBD1,.,CASSSTPTGLAPLHF,TGTGCCAGTAGTTCAACACCGACAGGGCTGGCACCCCTCCACTTT
TRBV6-5,TRBJ2-7,TRBD1,once,CASSRDSRAYEQYF,TGTGCCAGCAGTAGGGACAGCCGAGCCTACGAGCAGTACTTC
TRBV5-1,TRBJ2-2,.,.,CASSLEGYGSGELFF,TGCGCCAGCAGCTTGGAGGGGTATGGATCCGGGGAGCTGTTTTTT
TRBV6-5,TRBJ1-5,.,.,CASHRQESNQPQHF,TGTGCCAGCCACCGACAGGAGTCCAATCAGCCCCAGCATTTT
TRBV6-6,TRBJ1-1,TRBD1,.,CASSGQGMAEAFF,TGTGCCAGCAGCGGACAGGGGATGGCTGAAGCTTTCTTT
TRBV11-2,TRBJ2-3,.,.,CASSLLAGAKTDTQYF,TGTGCCAGCAGCTTGCTTGCGGGGGCCAAAACAGATACGCAGTATTTT
TRBV19,TRBJ2-2,TRBD1,.,CASSDRVGELFF,TGTGCCAGTAGCGACAGGGTCGGGGAGCTGTTTTTT
TRBV14,TRBJ1-2,TRBD1,.,CASSQSGTGNLHYGYTF,TGTGCCAGCAGTCAGTCCGGGACAGGGAATCTGCACTATGGCTACACCTTC
TRBV13,TRBJ2-3,TRBD1,.,CASSRPDRGDTQYF,TGTGCCAGCAGCCGACCCGACAGGGGGGATACGCAGTATTTT
TRBV9,TRBJ2-1,TRBD2,.,CASSVSGGASNEQFF,TGTGCCAGCAGCGTTAGCGGGGGGGCCTCGAATGAGCAGTTCTTC
TRBV30,TRBJ1-3,.,once,CAWSAGFGNTIYF,TGTGCCTGGAGTGCGGGGTTTGGAAACACCATATATTTT
TRBV7-2,TRBJ1-1,.,.,CASRTSFGANTEAFF,TGTGCCAGCAGAACCTCGTTTGGGGCGAACACTGAAGCTTTCTTT
TRBV5-1,TRBJ2-1,TRBD2,.,CASSLPGLAGDNEQFF,TGCGCCAGCAGCTTGCCCGGACTAGCGGGAGACAATGAGCAGTTCTTC
TRBV28,TRBJ1-5,TRBD1,.,CASRRTGQGRQPQHF,TGTGCCAGCAGGAGGACCGGACAGGGGAGACAGCCCCAGCATTTT
TRBV28,TRBJ1-1,.,.,CASEIITTRRNTFF,TGTGCCAGCGAAATAATCACGACTAGGCGAAATACATTCTTT
TRBV19,TRBJ1-5,TRBD1,.,CASSHQGAGQPQHF,TGTGCCAGTAGCCATCAGGGGGCTGGTCAGCCCCAGCATTTT
TRBV18,TRBJ1-4,.,.,CASSSTGNEKLFF,TGTGCCAGCTCATCGACGGGGAATGAAAAACTGTTTTTT
TRBV7-6,TRBJ1-4,.,.,CASSLMAATNEKLFF,TGTGCCAGCAGCTTGATGGCAGCAACTAATGAAAAACTGTTTTTT
TRBV6-5,TRBJ1-4,.,.,CASSDSDSDNEKLFF,TGTGCCAGCAGTGACTCCGACAGTGACAATGAAAAACTGTTTTTT
TRBV2,TRBJ2-1,.,.,CASRIQGAWNEQFF,TGTGCCAGCAGGATACAGGGAGCGTGGAATGAGCAGTTCTTC
TRBV18,TRBJ1-1,.,once,CASSLHRNTEAFF,TGTGCCAGCTCACTTCACAGAAATACTGAAGCTTTCTTT
TRBV7-2,TRBJ2-3,TRBD2,.,CASSLTSGGAWDTQYF,TGTGCCAGCAGCCTGACTAGCGGGGGGGCGTGGGATACGCAGTATTTT
TRBV14,TRBJ2-3,TRBD1,.,CASSQGKGALTDTQYF,TGTGCCAGCAGCCAAGGAAAGGGGGCTTTGACAGATACGCAGTATTTT
TRBV6-5,TRBJ1-2,.,.,CASSYEPGYGYTF,TGTGCCAGCAGTTACGAGCCTGGCTATGGCTACACCTTC
TRBV6-1,TRBJ1-3,.,few,CASSEIGGAGGNTIYF,TGTGCCAGCAGTGAAATTGGGGGGGCAGGTGGAAACACCATATATTTT
TRBV5-1,TRBJ1-2,.,.,CASSLDSFGYGYTF,TGCGCCAGCAGCTTAGACTCTTTCGGGTATGGCTACACCTTC
TRBV5-1,TRBJ1-2,.,.,CASSLSNYGYTF,TGCGCCAGCAGCTTGTCAAACTATGGCTACACCTTC
TRBV18,TRBJ2-2,.,few,CASSPRRTLTGELFF,TGTGCCAGCTCACCAAGACGGACACTCACCGGGGAGCTGTTTTTT
TRBV19,TRBJ1-2,.,.,CASSIDTFTNYGYTF,TGTGCCAGTAGTATTGACACCTTCACTAACTATGGCTACACCTTC
TRBV11-3,TRBJ2-7,.,.,CASSLEGHEQYF,TGTGCCAGCAGCCTCGAGGGCCACGAGCAGTACTTC
TRBV30,TRBJ2-2,TRBD2,.,CAWIAGSTGELFF,TGTGCCTGGATAGCGGGGAGCACCGGGGAGCTGTTTTTT
TRBV2,TRBJ1-2,TRBD1,.,CASTRNRDSGLRYGYTF,TGTGCCAGCACCCGAAACCGGGACAGTGGCCTACGGTATGGCTACACCTTC
TRBV3-1/TRBV3-2,TRBJ2-3,TRBD2,.,CASSLRTSGGAGDTQYF,TGTGCCAGCAGCCTCCGGACTAGCGGGGGGGCAGGAGATACGCAGTATTTT
TRBV6-1,TRBJ1-2,.,once,CASSDGRGKGYTF,TGTGCCAGCAGTGACGGCAGGGGAAAAGGCTACACCTTC
TRBV27,TRBJ1-2,.,once,CASSLFGSGGYTF,TGTGCCAGCAGTTTGTTTGGGAGTGGGGGCTACACCTTC
TRBV7-2,TRBJ1-3,.,.,CASSLGGNSGNTIYF,TGTGCCAGCAGCTTAGGTGGCAACTCTGGAAACACCATATATTTT
TRBV5-4,TRBJ2-7,TRBD1,.,CASSPLRGTGKDEQYF,TGTGCCAGCAGCCCCCTCCGGGGGACAGGCAAGGACGAGCAGTACTTC
TRBV6-1,TRBJ1-2,.,.,CASSESRTANYGYTF,TGTGCCAGCAGTGAATCCCGGACAGCTAACTATGGCTACACCTTC